Presented here are 8 T cell receptor beta chains from one specimen sequenced in a study of Ad26.COV2.S vaccination and SARS-CoV-2 variants. The data were produced by immunoSEQ multiplex PCR, yet TCRdb's version contains in-frame clones alone and is incomplete. Of 440,000 or so clones in the sample, roughly nine tenths are singletons; the top ten hold approximately 1.7%. Stated treatment: roughly 18 received Ad26.COV2.S at low or high dose, single or two shots; five or six received placebo; per-sample allocation not given. It was on day 63 after the first vaccine or placebo injection that samples were taken. This specimen consisted of peripheral blood, obtained in a trial of Ad26.COV2.S vaccine versus placebo. The receptor set was obtained from a person aged 18 to 59 who received the Ad26.COV2.S COVID-19 vaccine or a placebo.

The rearrangement links TRBV6-5 to TRBJ2-1; 7 positions agree with TRBD2. The J segment lost 2 bases and the V segment lost 2 bases, leaving 3 bases of the junction unmatched. There are 15 residues in the CDR3. Looked up from germline, CDR1 is MNHEY and CDR2 is SVGAGI. In nucleotides, the CDR3 is TGTGCCAGCAGTTACCGCGGGGGAGCCTACAATGAGCAGTTCTTC. It translates to CASSYRGGAYNEQFF.

V is TRBV18 and J is TRBJ1-3; D perhaps matches TRBD1 (6 bases). The length of the CDR3 is 16 residues. Trimming pared 1 base from V and 7 bases from J, leaving 17 bases between. Looked up from germline, CDR1 is KGHSH and CDR2 is LQKENI. Written as DNA, the CDR3 is TGTGCCAGCTCACCACTCCAAAACAGGGAGGCGAACACCATATATTTT. Translating it yields CASSPLQNREANTIYF.

The chain couples TRBV2 to TRBJ1-4; TRBD1 might be the D (5 bases). Trimming stripped 8 bases from V and 7 bases from J, with 14 bases between. Germline V gives CDR1 SNHLY, CDR2 FYNNEI. The CDR3 contains 13 residues. The CDR3 spells CASRGGSGEKLFF. CDR3 in DNA: TGTGCCAGCCGCGGGGGAAGTGGTGAAAAACTGTTTTTT.

This chain joins TRBV28 and TRBJ1-2; D call uncertain. The CDR3 totals 16 residues. The V and J ends lost 6 bases and 2 bases respectively, with 19 bases between them. CDR1 and CDR2 from the germline V gene are MDHEN and SYDVKM. The CDR3 sequence: CASSDPGDRENYGYTF. In DNA, the CDR3 is TGTGCCAGCAGCGATCCGGGAGACCGGGAGAACTATGGCTACACCTTC.

This clone was detected only a few times. The chain is built from TRBV27 and TRBJ2-3; TRBD2 matches 16 bases. V trimming: 10 bases; J trimming: 13 bases; junction bases outside the gene matches: 8. CDR1 is MNHEY and CDR2 is SMNVEV in the germline V gene (reference sequence). The CDR3 extends over 13 amino acids. The CDR3, as DNA: TGTGCCATCGGGACTAGCGGGAGGGCCTCCAAGTATTTT. As protein: CAIGTSGRASKYF.

The rearrangement links TRBV7-2 to TRBJ1-5; 8 nucleotides line up with TRBD1. The ends lost 1 base at V and 2 bases at J; junction bases unmatched: 13. Germline values: CDR1 SGHTA, CDR2 FQGNSA. The CDR3 contains 19 residues. This chain's CDR3 is CASSLDSVRRGRGNQPQHF. CDR3 bases: TGTGCCAGCAGCTTAGATAGTGTCCGCAGGGGGCGCGGCAATCAGCCCCAGCATTTT. The entire variable domain, with the rest obtained from reference TRBV7-2 and TRBJ1-5, is as follows: GAGVSQSPSNKVTEKGKDVELRCDPISGHTALYWYRQSLGQGLEFLIYFQGNSAPDKSGLPSDRFSAERTGGSVSTLTIQRTQQEDSAVYLCASSLDSVRRGRGNQPQHFGDGTRLSIL.

The chain has TRBV7-3 and TRBJ2-2; D is perhaps TRBD1 (5 bases). V lost 1 base, J lost 3 bases, and 9 bases lay in between. The length of the CDR3 is 15 residues. Germline V gene data show CDR1 as SGHTA and CDR2 as FQGTGA. The CDR3 loop reads CASSLIPRDTGELFF. For the CDR3, the DNA is TGTGCCAGCAGCTTAATTCCCAGGGACACCGGGGAGCTGTTTTTT.

CDR3 DNA: TGTGCCAGTAGTTTCGCCCACGGACAGCGGGGGAACACCATATATTTT. Amino acid sequence: CASSFAHGQRGNTIYF. V usage is TRBV19 and J usage is TRBJ1-3; TRBD1 might be the D (6 bases). The CDR3 length is 16 residues. Germline CDR1 and CDR2: LNHDA and SQIVND (reference sequence). Trimming removed 5 bases from V and 7 bases from J, with 21 bases in between.